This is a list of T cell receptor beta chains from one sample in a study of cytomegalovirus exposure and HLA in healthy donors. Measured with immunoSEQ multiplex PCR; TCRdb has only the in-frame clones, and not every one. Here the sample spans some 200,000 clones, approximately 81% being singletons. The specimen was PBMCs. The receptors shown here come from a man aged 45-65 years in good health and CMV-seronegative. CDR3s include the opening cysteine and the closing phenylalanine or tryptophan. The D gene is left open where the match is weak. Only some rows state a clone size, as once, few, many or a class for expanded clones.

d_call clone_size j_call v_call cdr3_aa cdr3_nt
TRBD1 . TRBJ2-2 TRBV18 CASLPPGQGVGTGELFF TGTGCCAGCTTACCCCCGGGACAGGGGGTCGGGACCGGGGAGCTGTTTTTT
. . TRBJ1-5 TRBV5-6 CASSSKQTINQPQHF TGTGCCAGCAGCTCGAAACAAACAATCAATCAGCCCCAGCATTTT
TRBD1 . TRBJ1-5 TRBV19 CASTRTGASNQPQHF TGTGCCAGTACTCGGACAGGGGCAAGCAATCAGCCCCAGCATTTT
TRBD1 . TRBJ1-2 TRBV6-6 CASSTDRRQGYTF TGTGCCAGCAGTACGGACAGGCGGCAGGGCTACACCTTC
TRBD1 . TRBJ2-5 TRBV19 CASSILDRDEETQYF TGTGCCAGTAGTATTCTGGACAGGGACGAAGAGACCCAGTACTTC
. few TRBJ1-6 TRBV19 CASTPRGGRTVNSPLHF TGTGCCAGTACCCCAAGGGGAGGGAGGACAGTAAATTCACCCCTCCACTTT
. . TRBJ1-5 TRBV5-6 CASSPGPHSPQHF TGTGCCAGCAGCCCGGGTCCCCACTCGCCCCAGCATTTT
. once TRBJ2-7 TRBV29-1 CSVEDQAGAMEQYF TGCAGCGTTGAAGATCAGGCTGGCGCGATGGAGCAGTACTTC
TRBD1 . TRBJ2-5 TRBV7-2 CASSLGSGGAETQYF TGTGCCAGCAGCTTAGGGTCAGGGGGCGCGGAGACCCAGTACTTC
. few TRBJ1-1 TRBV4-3 CASSHLPDSGWPFF TGCGCCAGCAGCCACCTACCGGACAGTGGTTGGCCTTTCTTT
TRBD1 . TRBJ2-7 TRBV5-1 CASSQTGGGTDEQYF TGCGCCAGCAGCCAGACAGGGGGTGGAACTGACGAGCAGTACTTC
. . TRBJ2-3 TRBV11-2 CASSSAGGRRPDTQYF TGTGCCAGCAGTTCTGCAGGGGGGAGGAGACCAGATACGCAGTATTTT
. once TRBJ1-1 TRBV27 CASSPLTANTEAFF TGTGCCAGCAGTCCTTTAACAGCTAACACTGAAGCTTTCTTT
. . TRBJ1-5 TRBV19 CASSWARVSNQPQHF TGTGCCAGTAGTTGGGCCAGGGTCAGCAATCAGCCCCAGCATTTT
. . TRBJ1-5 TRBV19 CASSNRDSGNQPQHF TGTGCCAGTAGCAACCGGGACTCGGGCAATCAGCCCCAGCATTTT
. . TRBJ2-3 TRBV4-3 CASSQAFSGGGTDTQYF TGCGCCAGCAGCCAAGCCTTTAGCGGAGGCGGCACAGATACGCAGTATTTT
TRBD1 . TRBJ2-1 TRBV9 CASSFGQGAFREQFF TGTGCCAGCAGCTTCGGACAGGGGGCCTTCCGCGAGCAGTTCTTC
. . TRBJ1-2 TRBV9 CASSGDRIYGYTF TGTGCCAGCAGTGGAGACCGAATCTATGGCTACACCTTC
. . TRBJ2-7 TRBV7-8 CASSLPDSGSYEQYF TGTGCCAGCAGCTTACCGGACAGCGGCTCCTACGAGCAGTACTTC
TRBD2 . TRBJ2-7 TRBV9 CASSSLAGGVYEQYF TGTGCCAGCAGCTCCCTAGCGGGGGGGGTCTACGAGCAGTACTTC
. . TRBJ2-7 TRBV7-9 CSSSSIHEQYF TGTTCCAGCAGCTCTATTCATGAGCAGTACTTC
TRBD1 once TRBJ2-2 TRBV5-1 CASSFRGQGTGELFF TGCGCCAGCAGCTTTAGGGGACAGGGGACCGGGGAGCTGTTTTTT
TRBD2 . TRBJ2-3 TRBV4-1 CASSFSGGWTDTQYF TGCGCCAGCAGCTTTAGCGGGGGATGGACAGATACGCAGTATTTT
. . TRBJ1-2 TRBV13 CASSIRRTSGGYTF TGTGCCAGCAGCATCAGGAGAACGTCGGGGGGCTACACCTTC
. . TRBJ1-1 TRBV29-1 CSVEPKQHRLAFF TGCAGCGTTGAACCCAAACAGCATAGGTTAGCTTTCTTT
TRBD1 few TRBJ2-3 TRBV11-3 CASSSGGTASTDTQYF TGTGCCAGCAGCTCAGGTGGGACAGCTAGCACAGATACGCAGTATTTT
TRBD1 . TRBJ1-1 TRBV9 CASSLMTGMTEAFF TGTGCCAGCAGTCTAATGACAGGGATGACTGAAGCTTTCTTT
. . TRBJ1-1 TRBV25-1 CATDSRQGTEAFF TGTGCCACCGACAGTAGGCAGGGCACTGAAGCTTTCTTT
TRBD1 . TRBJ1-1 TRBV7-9 CASSFQGGGNTEAFF TGTGCCAGCAGCTTTCAGGGGGGAGGTAACACTGAAGCTTTCTTT
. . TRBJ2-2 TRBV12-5 CASGPTGTGELFF TGTGCTAGTGGTCCTACAGGGACCGGGGAGCTGTTTTTT
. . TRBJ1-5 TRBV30 CAWSRPGVRPQHF TGTGCCTGGAGCCGTCCGGGAGTCAGGCCCCAGCATTTT
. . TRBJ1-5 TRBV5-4 CASSYGGRTNQPQHF TGTGCCAGCAGCTACGGGGGACGGACTAATCAGCCCCAGCATTTT
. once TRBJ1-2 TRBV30 CAWSVGGNAGYTF TGTGCCTGGAGTGTAGGCGGTAATGCTGGCTACACCTTC
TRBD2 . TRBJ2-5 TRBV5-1 CASSSGLAGGLQETQYF TGCGCCAGCAGCTCGGGACTAGCGGGGGGGCTACAAGAGACCCAGTACTTC
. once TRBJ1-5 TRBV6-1 CASTLGNQPQHF TGTGCCAGCACTTTAGGCAATCAGCCCCAGCATTTT
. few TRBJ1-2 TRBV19 CAVEFQGRGYTF TGTGCCGTCGAGTTCCAGGGTCGGGGCTACACCTTC
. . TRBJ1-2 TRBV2 CASTRDYGYTF TGTGCCAGCACAAGAGACTATGGCTACACCTTC
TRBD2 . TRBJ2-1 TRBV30 CAWSSGLDEQFF TGTGCCTGGAGTTCGGGACTAGATGAGCAGTTCTTC
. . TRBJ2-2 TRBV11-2 CASSLGSGELFF TGTGCCAGCAGCTTAGGGAGCGGGGAGCTGTTTTTT
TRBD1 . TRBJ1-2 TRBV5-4 CASSLDRVDGYTF TGTGCCAGCAGCCTTGACAGGGTCGATGGCTACACCTTC
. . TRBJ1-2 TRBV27 CASSLQGYDGYTF TGTGCCAGCAGTTTACAGGGTTATGATGGCTACACCTTC
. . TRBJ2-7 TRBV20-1 CSASRGSEQYF TGCAGTGCTAGTCGGGGGAGCGAGCAGTACTTC
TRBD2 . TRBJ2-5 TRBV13 CASSVSGGARETQYF TGTGCCAGCAGCGTTAGCGGGGGGGCTCGAGAGACCCAGTACTTC
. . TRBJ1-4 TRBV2 CAAKTEGRNEKLFF TGTGCCGCGAAGACGGAGGGCCGTAATGAAAAACTGTTTTTT
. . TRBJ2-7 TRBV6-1 CASSLDTPYEQYF TGTGCCAGCAGTCTGGACACTCCCTACGAGCAGTACTTC
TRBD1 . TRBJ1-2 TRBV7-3 CASSYHPGTGNEGYTF TGTGCCAGCAGCTACCATCCCGGGACAGGGAACGAAGGCTACACCTTC
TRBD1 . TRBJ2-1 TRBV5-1 CASSYRDRGNNEQFF TGCGCCAGCAGCTACCGGGACAGGGGGAACAATGAGCAGTTCTTC
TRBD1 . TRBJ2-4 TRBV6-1 CASRIGQGTKNIQYF TGTGCCAGCAGGATAGGACAGGGTACCAAAAACATTCAGTACTTC
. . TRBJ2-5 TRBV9 CASSGGRKESQYF TGTGCCAGCAGTGGAGGGAGGAAGGAGTCCCAGTACTTC
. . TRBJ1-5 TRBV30 CAWKYWSNQPQHF TGTGCCTGGAAGTACTGGAGCAATCAGCCCCAGCATTTT
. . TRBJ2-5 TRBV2 CATVLQETQYF TGTGCCACGGTGCTTCAAGAGACCCAGTACTTC
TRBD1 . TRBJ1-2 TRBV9 CASSDLSGDRGVYGYTF TGTGCTAGCAGCGACTTGTCCGGAGACAGGGGGGTCTATGGCTACACCTTC
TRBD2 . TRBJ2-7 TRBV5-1 CASSPGGGVAYEQYF TGCGCCAGCAGCCCCGGCGGGGGGGTAGCGTACGAGCAGTACTTC
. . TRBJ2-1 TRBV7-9 CASSLELVARVF TGTGCCAGCAGCTTAGAACTAGTGGCAAGGGTCTTC
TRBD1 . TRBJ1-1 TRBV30 CAWTPGGNTEAFF TGTGCCTGGACCCCAGGGGGCAATACTGAAGCTTTCTTT
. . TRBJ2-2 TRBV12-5 CASGLVLSAANTGELFF TGTGCTAGTGGTTTGGTACTATCGGCAGCGAACACCGGGGAGCTGTTTTTT
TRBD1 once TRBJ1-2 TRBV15 CATSRDGWTGGGYTF TGTGCCACCAGCAGAGATGGGTGGACAGGGGGCGGCTACACCTTC
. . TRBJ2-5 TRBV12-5 CASGFSWEQYF TGTGCTAGTGGTTTTAGCTGGGAGCAGTACTTC
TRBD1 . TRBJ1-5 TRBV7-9 CASSSQGTGSNQPQHF TGTGCCAGCAGCTCCCAGGGGACAGGGAGCAATCAGCCCCAGCATTTT
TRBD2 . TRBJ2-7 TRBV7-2 CASSLGLAGDEQYF TGTGCCAGCAGCCTTGGGTTAGCGGGAGACGAGCAGTACTTC